The clone carrying this T cell receptor beta chain was seen once. Assay used: immunoSEQ multiplex PCR; TCRdb lists only in-frame clones, some missing. The repertoire includes a few hundred thousand clones, more than 75% of them detected once, and 4.5% to 5.5% sits in the top ten. The sample originates from a study of blood T cell repertoires in COVID-19. Study at large: Sites across the United States, Italy and Spain contributed samples from acute and convalescent COVID-19.

Trimming removed 3 bases at V and 4 bases at J, with 9 bases between. Germline V gene lookup returns CDR1 LGHNA and CDR2 YSLEER. The CDR3 sequence is 13 residues long. The chain couples TRBV4-3 to TRBJ1-2, with a weak D call TRBD1 (6 bases). This sequence was found in a woman aged 70 to 79 with COVID-19, enrolled during active disease. Sequenced input: peripheral blood. CDR3 loop: CASSQGRGYGYTF. As DNA, the CDR3 is TGCGCCAGCAGCCAGGGCAGGGGCTATGGCTACACCTTC.